The next 29 T cell receptor beta chains were all read from a single sample in a study of blood T cells in healthy people across ages. A second PCR of roughly 7 to 11 cycles used a sample-barcoded 5' primer and a J-beta primer mix. TCRdb used MiXCR to reprocess the 5' RACE reads, holding one entry per CDR3 protein. The profile covers about 1.8 million distinct CDR3 sequences, with about 50% appearing a single time and less than 2.5% taken by the ten largest. The material sequenced was blood. The source is a woman aged 40 to 55 in good health.

The CDR3 here is CASSVFSSTDTQYF. CDR3 coding DNA: TGTGCCAGCAGTGTATTCTCTAGCACAGATACGCAGTATTTT. This chain joins TRBV27 and TRBJ2-3; D unresolved. With 5 bases removed from V and 0 bases from J, the gap between germline ends came to 9 bases. Germline CDR1 and CDR2: MNHEY and SMNVEV (reference sequence). CDR3 length: 14 residues.

This rearrangement joins TRBV5-6 to TRBJ2-5, with 8 bases aligning to TRBD1. The CDR3 sequence is 15 residues long. CDR1 and CDR2 from the germline V gene are SGHDT and YYEEEE. Losses at the gene ends were 3 bases for V and 2 bases for J; bases not matched to a gene: 6. This chain's CDR3 is CASSWRQGIQETQYF. In DNA, the CDR3 is TGTGCCAGCAGCTGGAGACAGGGGATACAAGAGACCCAGTACTTC.

The chain employs TRBV4-3 and TRBJ1-4, with D unclear. V was shortened by 0 bases and J by 8 bases, with 13 bases between the two germline ends. This CDR3 has 15 amino acids. Germline V lookup: CDR1 LGHNA, CDR2 YSLEER. Here the CDR3 DNA reads TGCGCCAGCAGCCAAGATGTAGAGGATGAGGAAAAACTGTTTTTT. This gives the protein CASSQDVEDEEKLFF.

There are a few counts of this clonotype. The chain has TRBV12-5 and TRBJ2-3, with TRBD2 matching 8 bases. Germline trimming cut 1 base from V and 4 bases from J; bases unmatched to any gene: 10. Germline V lookup: CDR1 LGHNT, CDR2 FRNRAP. The CDR3 runs to 17 residues. The CDR3 sequence is CASGLGPGTRYPDTQYF. The CDR3 DNA sequence: TGTGCTAGTGGTTTGGGACCCGGGACTAGGTACCCAGATACGCAGTATTTT.

The chain couples TRBV28 to TRBJ2-3, with 11 bases that match TRBD1. Germline CDR1 is MDHEN and CDR2 is SYDVKM. This CDR3 contains 14 residues. V trimming: 7 bases; J trimming: 4 bases; junction bases outside the gene matches: 4. CDR3 DNA: TGTGCCAGCACGAGGACAGGGGGCGCAGATACGCAGTATTTT. Translated: CASTRTGGADTQYF.

This clonotype came up many times. V usage is TRBV12-3 or TRBV12-4 and J usage is TRBJ2-3; 10 positions match TRBD2. Trimming at V came to 6 bases and at J to 4 bases, leaving 4 bases not matched to a gene. This CDR3 is 14 amino acids long. The CDR3: CASSASGGADTQYF. CDR3 nucleotides: TGTGCCAGCAGCGCTAGCGGGGGAGCAGATACGCAGTATTTT.

The CDR3 is CATSNGNEQYF. CDR3 bases: TGTGCCACCAGCAATGGGAATGAGCAGTACTTC. V and J are TRBV24-1 and TRBJ2-5, with unresolved D. The ends were cut back, 7 bases at V and 11 bases at J, with 13 bases in the middle. This CDR3 has 11 amino acids. Germline V gene lookup returns CDR1 KGHDR and CDR2 SFDVKD.

The V call is TRBV6-2 or TRBV6-3, the J call TRBJ2-1, with TRBD1 matching 9 bases. The junction had 12 bases not matched to a gene; V was cut back by 6 bases and J by 12 bases. Per germline, CDR1 MNHEY and CDR2 SVGEGT. The CDR3 totals 14 residues. The CDR3 loop is CASRPPGQGVGQFF. In DNA form, the CDR3 reads TGTGCCAGCAGACCACCGGGACAGGGAGTCGGGCAGTTCTTC.

The DNA of the CDR3 is TGCAGCGTTGAGGGAGGGGCTAACCAAGAGACCCAGTACTTC. It codes for CSVEGGANQETQYF. J is TRBJ2-5 and V is TRBV29-1; 7 bases fit TRBD2. The germline CDR1 and CDR2 sequences are SQVTM and ANQGSEA. Trimming took 3 bases from V and 0 from J; bases not matched to a gene: 4. There are 14 residues in the CDR3.

As to this clonotype: An end of the junction differs from the germline gene, which may be a read error. The V gene is TRBV27, the J gene TRBJ2-3, with 8 bases fitting TRBD1. Germline loops: CDR1 MNHEY, CDR2 SMNVEV (reference sequence). The CDR3 covers 17 residues. The CDR3 coding sequence is TGTGCCAGCAGTTTTCGGATTCAGGGGGCGAGGACAGATACGCACTATTTT. This gives the protein CASSFRIQGARTDTHYF.

The V and J genes are TRBV3-1 and TRBJ1-1, with D perhaps TRBD1 (6 bases). CDR1 and CDR2 (germline): LGHDT, YNNKEL (reference sequence). The length of the CDR3 is 18 residues. The germline V and J ends were trimmed by 0 bases and 0 bases, with 17 bases remaining between them. CDR3 nucleotides: TGTGCCAGCAGCCAAGATCTCTCCGGACAGCTTATGAACACTGAAGCTTTCTTT. Amino acid sequence: CASSQDLSGQLMNTEAFF.

The V gene is TRBV9, the J gene TRBJ2-7; D might be TRBD2 (5 bases). The V gene's germline CDR1 is SGDLS and CDR2 YYNGEE. The V and J ends lost 1 base and 4 bases respectively, with 9 bases between them. The CDR3 spans 13 residues. The CDR3 here is CASSVIPGYEQYF. Here the CDR3 DNA reads TGTGCCAGCAGCGTAATCCCGGGGTACGAGCAGTACTTC.

The chain uses TRBV20-1 and TRBJ2-6; D ambiguous. The germline V gene encodes CDR1 DFQATT and CDR2 SNEGSKA (reference sequence). CDR3 size: 14 residues. V shed 3 bases and J shed 4 bases, with 10 bases lying between them. The CDR3 reads CSASPRSGANVLTF. The DNA for the CDR3 is TGCAGTGCTAGTCCCAGGTCCGGGGCCAACGTCCTGACTTTC.

This clonotype came up a few times. The chain carries TRBV10-1 and TRBJ2-7; TRBD1 agrees at 7 bases. The CDR3 totals 14 residues. Germline CDR1 and CDR2: WNHNN and SYGVQD (reference sequence). Trimming at V came to 3 bases and at J to 3 bases, leaving 5 bases not matched to a gene. CDR3 loop: CASSDPGQNYEQYF. CDR3 DNA: TGCGCCAGCAGTGATCCGGGACAGAACTACGAGCAGTACTTC.

The chain couples TRBV10-3 to TRBJ1-2; 8 bases align to TRBD1. CDR1 and CDR2 (germline): ENHRY, SYGVKD. Trimming at V came to 3 bases and at J to 6 bases, leaving 9 bases not matched to a gene. CDR3 length: 15 amino acids. CDR3 nucleotide sequence: TGTGCCATCAGTGATCCCGGACGGGGACAGGATGGCTACACCTTC. This sequence encodes CAISDPGRGQDGYTF.

This clonotype has more than one count but fewer than ten. The V and J genes are TRBV15 and TRBJ2-7, with TRBD1 matching over 7 bases. The V segment lost 6 bases and the J segment 1 base; nucleotides outside the gene matches: 12. The length of the CDR3 is 16 residues. Per the germline V gene, CDR1 is LNHNV and CDR2 is YYDKDF (reference sequence). As DNA, the CDR3 is TGTGCCACCAGTCCCCGTGGGACAGCGTATTCCTACGAGCAGTACTTC. Its protein product is CATSPRGTAYSYEQYF.

Here the CDR3 reads CASSYATVNTEAFF. CDR3 DNA sequence: TGTGCCAGCAGTTACGCGACGGTGAACACTGAAGCTTTCTTT. The V gene is TRBV6-2 or TRBV6-3, the J gene TRBJ1-1; D gene uncertain. Trimming left V 2 bases short and J 0 bases short, with 7 bases between. The CDR3 is made up of 14 amino acids. Looked up from germline, CDR1 is MNHEY and CDR2 is SVGEGT.

The chain recombines TRBV29-1 with TRBJ2-5; 7 bases map to TRBD1. Trimming cost V 4 bases and J 4 bases; bases outside gene matches: 15. Germline-derived CDR1 and CDR2 are SQVTM and ANQGSEA. The CDR3 has 16 amino acids. The CDR3 sequence is CSVGDDRDGWVETQYF. As DNA, the CDR3 is TGCAGCGTTGGAGACGACAGGGATGGGTGGGTAGAGACCCAGTACTTC.

V and J are TRBV4-2 and TRBJ2-1, with 8 bases lining up with TRBD1. In germline, CDR1 is LGHNA, CDR2 YNFKEQ. The junction had 10 bases not matched to a gene; V was cut back by 4 bases and J by 8 bases. The CDR3 has 15 residues. Here the CDR3 reads CASSPRQGWEDEQFF. The CDR3 DNA sequence: TGTGCCAGCAGCCCGCGACAGGGGTGGGAGGATGAGCAGTTCTTC.

This chain joins TRBV6-6 and TRBJ1-2, with D possibly TRBD1 on 6 matching bases. V lost 0 bases and J lost 8, with 13 bases in between. The germline V gene has CDR1 MNHNY and CDR2 SVGAGI (reference sequence). CDR3 size: 14 residues. The CDR3 bases are TGTGCCAGCAGTTACTCCTGGGCAGGGGAAGGCTACACCTTC. It encodes CASSYSWAGEGYTF.

The chain has TRBV6-2 or TRBV6-3 and TRBJ2-3, with 15 bases aligning to TRBD2. Germline trimming cut 8 bases from V and 4 bases from J; bases unmatched to any gene: 16. Germline lookup yields CDR1 MNHEY and CDR2 SVGEGT. CDR3 length: 19 amino acids. Here the CDR3 reads CASDGPLGLAGGSADTQYF. CDR3 nucleotides: TGTGCCAGCGATGGACCCCTGGGACTAGCGGGGGGAAGTGCAGATACGCAGTATTTT.

The rearrangement uses TRBV25-1 and TRBJ1-4; 9 bases align to TRBD1. V lost 6 bases and J lost 5; bases outside the gene matches: 7. The CDR3 totals 15 residues. Germline CDR1 is MGHDK and CDR2 is SYGVNS. DNA for the CDR3: TGTGCCAGCAGAGCCGGGACAGGGACGAATGAAAAACTGTTTTTT. Residues: CASRAGTGTNEKLFF.

A few counts support this clonotype. This chain joins TRBV12-3 or TRBV12-4 and TRBJ2-1; D gene ambiguous. The CDR3 totals 15 residues. Trimming took off 6 bases at V and 8 bases at J, with 20 bases between the two ends. The CDR3 DNA sequence: TGTGCCAGCAGCCTACGCAACTGGCGCTGGGATGAGCAGTTCTTC. Residues: CASSLRNWRWDEQFF.

This chain connects TRBV2 to TRBJ2-7; 7 bases are shared with TRBD1. Unmatched junction bases numbered 10, after V lost 4 bases and J lost 1 base. The germline V gene has CDR1 SNHLY and CDR2 FYNNEI. CDR3 length: 16 residues. In nucleotides, the CDR3 is TGTGCCAGCAGTGCTGACCGGGACAGAGTTTCCTACGAGCAGTACTTC. Translating gives CASSADRDRVSYEQYF.

The J gene is TRBJ1-6, the V gene TRBV29-1; 10 nucleotides agree with TRBD1. Germline CDR1 reads SQVTM; CDR2 reads ANQGSEA. CDR3 length: 14 amino acids. J lost 5 bases, V lost 7 bases, and 5 bases had no gene match. The CDR3 protein is CSARQGADNSPLHF. For the CDR3, the DNA is TGCAGCGCCAGACAGGGGGCTGATAATTCACCCCTCCACTTT. The full variable domain, in which reference TRBV29-1 and TRBJ1-6 provide the parts outside the CDR3, is SAVISQKPSRDICQRGTSLTIQCQVDSQVTMMFWYRQQPGQSLTLIATANQGSEATYESGFVIDKFPISRPNLTFSTLTVSNMSPEDSSIYLCSARQGADNSPLHFGNGTRLTVT.

The sample holds a few counts of this clonotype. This sequence joins TRBV20-1 and TRBJ1-2; 9 positions agree with TRBD1. CDR1 is DFQATT and CDR2 is SNEGSKA in the germline V gene (reference sequence). The CDR3 length is 14 residues. V lost 8 bases to trimming and J lost 4 bases; unmatched junction nucleotides: 11. The CDR3 is CSPIPGQGVYGYTF. The CDR3 DNA sequence: TGCAGTCCCATTCCGGGACAGGGTGTCTATGGCTACACCTTC.

This clonotype has at least ten counts. This rearrangement joins TRBV7-2 to TRBJ2-3; no firm D call. The length of the CDR3 is 16 residues. The germline gives CDR1 SGHTA, CDR2 FQGNSA. V gave up 0 bases and J gave up 2 bases, with 12 bases separating them. Written as DNA, the CDR3 is TGTGCCAGCAGCTTAGCGGGTGGGGTTTCCACAGATACGCAGTATTTT. As protein: CASSLAGGVSTDTQYF.

This clonotype was picked up a small number of times. This rearrangement joins TRBV20-1 to TRBJ2-5, with D tentatively TRBD2 (5 bases). Germline CDR1 reads DFQATT; CDR2 reads SNEGSKA (reference sequence). V shed 0 bases and J shed 5 bases, with 10 bases lying between them. CDR3 length: 13 amino acids. The CDR3 region is CSARDVVAETQYF. In nucleotides, the CDR3 is TGCAGTGCTAGAGATGTGGTAGCGGAGACCCAGTACTTC.

This sequence joins TRBV6-1 and TRBJ2-3; TRBD2 matches at 8 bases. This CDR3 region has 17 residues. The junction had 14 bases not matched to a gene; V was cut back by 8 bases and J by 1 base. Germline CDR1 MNHNS, CDR2 SASEGT. CDR3 DNA: TGTGCCAGCGGCCTCCTGCCGGGAGGGGGAGGCACAGATACGCAGTATTTT. Translation: CASGLLPGGGGTDTQYF.